These T cell receptor beta chains were read from a single sample in a study of shared clonotypes between healthy human individuals. Libraries were prepared by immunoSEQ multiplex PCR; TCRdb keeps only in-frame clonotypes and omits some of them. Of over 950,000 clones listed, about 72% were seen once; the top ten hold about 0.89%. Sequencing used memory CD4+ T cells from PBMCs. These receptors all stem from a man aged 18-30 years in good health. Some clones in this sample may be carry-over from other donors' samples. Each CDR3 is given with its conserved first and last residue. The order of the fields is clone size, J gene, V gene, D gene, CDR3 protein, CDR3 DNA. The D gene is left open where the match is weak. Expanded clones get a size class; other rows say once, few or many, or leave the size out.

>-|TRBJ1-3|TRBV30|-
CAWSRYGAGNTIYF
TGTGCCTGGAGTAGGTATGGAGCCGGAAACACCATATATTTT
>-|TRBJ2-5|TRBV19|TRBD2
CASRPSGNHQETQYF
TGTGCCAGTAGACCCAGCGGGAACCACCAAGAGACCCAGTACTTC
>once|TRBJ2-2|TRBV29-1|TRBD2
CSGLAGDGTGELFF
TGCAGCGGTTTAGCGGGAGACGGCACCGGGGAGCTGTTTTTT
>few|TRBJ2-2|TRBV7-3|TRBD1
CASSPRQGTGELFF
TGTGCCAGCAGCCCAAGACAGGGCACCGGGGAGCTGTTTTTT
>-|TRBJ1-1|TRBV7-9|-
CASSLVWGYGTEAFF
TGTGCCAGCAGCTTAGTATGGGGTTACGGCACTGAAGCTTTCTTT
>-|TRBJ2-7|TRBV7-2|-
CASSRNRAFEQYF
TGTGCCAGCAGCCGAAACCGGGCCTTCGAGCAGTACTTC
>-|TRBJ2-3|TRBV5-1|TRBD2
CASSLGIQREADTQYF
TGCGCCAGCAGCTTGGGGATTCAGCGGGAGGCAGATACGCAGTATTTT
>-|TRBJ2-5|TRBV2|-
CASSDMPGPLGQETQYF
TGTGCCAGCAGTGATATGCCCGGCCCCCTAGGCCAAGAGACCCAGTACTTC
>-|TRBJ2-3|TRBV2|-
CASSDLAGGTDTQYF
TGTGCCAGCAGTGACCTAGCCGGCGGCACAGATACGCAGTATTTT
>-|TRBJ1-1|TRBV29-1|TRBD1
CSVATGRNTEAFF
TGCAGCGTTGCGACAGGGAGGAACACTGAAGCTTTCTTT